This TCR beta chain was identified during a study of chronic HIV infection and antiretroviral therapy. This clonotype has more than one count but fewer than ten. TCRdb processed the 5' RACE reads anew with MiXCR; each CDR3 protein has one entry. This sample has 40,000 to 50,000 distinct CDR3 sequences; over 15% occur once, and the top ten carry about 2.7%. V was pared by 6 bases and J by 3 bases, with 24 bases between. This CDR3 is built from 17 residues. The germline gives CDR1 MDHEN, CDR2 SYDVKM. The origin of this receptor is an adult who had HIV and had not received antiretroviral therapy, or was an uninfected healthy control (not recorded which). The genes are TRBV28 and TRBJ2-7; D unclear. Sample: peripheral blood. The CDR3: CASSSIPIHGPVYEQYF. The CDR3 DNA follows: TGTGCCAGCAGCTCGATCCCTATTCATGGCCCCGTCTACGAGCAGTACTTC.